This T cell receptor (beta chain) is from a study of cytomegalovirus exposure and HLA in healthy donors. Study-wide results and limits: According to an earlier analysis, most TCR beta V segments yielded productive rearrangements about 87% or about 30% of the time. In most subjects, TCR beta sequences reportedly gave accurate predictions of HLA-A and HLA-B alleles. According to the study, 160 or so TCR beta chains were cytomegalovirus-associated. As a later analysis showed, several of the most significant clusters appeared to be linked to common viral pathogens.

Remarks on this clone: The antigen is unknown.

The CDR3 loop spans 17 amino acids. V was pared by 3 bases and J by 6 bases, with 11 bases of the junction left unmatched. Looked up from germline, CDR1 is MDHEN and CDR2 is SYDVKM. PCR primers comprised 60 Vbeta and 13 Jbeta primers. Repertoires were generated with immunoSEQ multiplex PCR, while TCRdb's copy carries only in-frame clones and drops some. The sample yields about 180,000 clones, 75% to 85% seen once. This receptor was identified in a woman aged 45-60 years in good health and CMV-seropositive. The sequenced sample consisted of PBMCs. V is TRBV28 and J is TRBJ2-2; 9 bases align to TRBD2. In DNA form, the CDR3 reads TGTGCCAGCAGTTTTCGAGTTCGGGCGGGGGGGCCCGGGGAGCTGTTTTTT. It specifies CASSFRVRAGGPGELFF.